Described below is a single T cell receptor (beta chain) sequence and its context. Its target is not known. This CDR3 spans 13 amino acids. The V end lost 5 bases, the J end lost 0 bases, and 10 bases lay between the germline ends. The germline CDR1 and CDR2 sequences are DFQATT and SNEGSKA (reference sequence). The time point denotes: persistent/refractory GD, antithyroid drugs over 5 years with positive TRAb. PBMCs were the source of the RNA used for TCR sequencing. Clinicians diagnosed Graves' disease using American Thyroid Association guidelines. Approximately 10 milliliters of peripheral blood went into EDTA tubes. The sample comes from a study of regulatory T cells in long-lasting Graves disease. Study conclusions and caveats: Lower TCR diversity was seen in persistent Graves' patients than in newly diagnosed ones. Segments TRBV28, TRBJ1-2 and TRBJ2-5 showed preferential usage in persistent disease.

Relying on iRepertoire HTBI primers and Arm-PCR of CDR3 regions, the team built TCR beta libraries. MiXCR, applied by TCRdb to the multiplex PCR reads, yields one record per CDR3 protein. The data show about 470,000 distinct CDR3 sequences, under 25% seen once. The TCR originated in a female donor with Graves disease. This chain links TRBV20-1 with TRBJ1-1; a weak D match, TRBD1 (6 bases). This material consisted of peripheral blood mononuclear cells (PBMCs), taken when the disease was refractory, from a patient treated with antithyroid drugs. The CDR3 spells CSAWTALNTEAFF. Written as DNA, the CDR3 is TGCAGTGCTTGGACAGCGCTGAACACTGAAGCTTTCTTT.